This T cell receptor beta chain was documented in a study of blood T cell repertoires in COVID-19. Sequencing used immunoSEQ multiplex PCR; TCRdb keeps in-frame clones, though not all of them. The sample lists about 380,000 clones, more than 75% occurring once. The study recruited people aged 18 to 89 years across about two dozen US areas. Cohort 3 recovery required two negative PCRs, clearance, or symptom resolution. This TCR was sampled from a man aged 25-45 years who had recovered from COVID-19. Input material: PBMCs or T cells enriched from blood (not recorded which).

This CDR3 reads CASSPAGYSNQPQHF. The CDR3, as DNA: TGTGCCAGCAGCCCTGCAGGATATAGCAATCAGCCCCAGCATTTT. The chain combines TRBV7-8 with TRBJ1-5; D unclear. Trimming shortened V by 5 bases and J by 0 bases, and 11 bases separated the two germline ends. The CDR3 is 15 amino acids. Per the germline V gene, CDR1 is SGHVS and CDR2 is FQNEAQ. The full variable domain, in which reference TRBV7-8 and TRBJ1-5 provide the parts outside the CDR3, is GAGVSQSPRYKVAKRGQDVALRCDPISGHVSLFWYQQALGQGPEFLTYFQNEAQLDKSGLPSDRFFAERPEGSVSTLKIQRTQQEDSAVYLCASSPAGYSNQPQHFGDGTRLSIL.